This TCR beta chain was identified during a study of shared clonotypes between healthy human individuals. Study results and limitations: Rarefaction revealed incomplete sorted-subset sequencing despite large depth. Estimated richness was generally greater in naive than memory subsets. It was the few donors that limited the genetic and exposure-history diversity represented.

Replicate PCRs run on sorted subsets employed about 220 ng DNA, approximately 30,000 T cell genomes. TCRdb's table, derived via immunoSEQ multiplex PCR, lists solely in-frame clones and lacks some. Counted here are about 610,000 clones, 95% to 96% occurring once; the ten biggest clones make up 0.11%. The CDR3 runs to 15 residues. Looked up from germline, CDR1 is SEHNR and CDR2 is FQNEAQ (reference sequence). V lost 5 bases, J lost 8 bases, and 19 bases lay in between. CD45RO-negative, CCR7-positively selected cells formed the naive CD8 fraction, excluding terminally differentiated effector memory CD45RA+ cells. Turning to this clone: Its antigen remains unidentified.

Material: naive CD8+ T cells sorted from blood. The V call is TRBV7-9, the J call TRBJ2-1, with unresolved D. This TCR derives from a woman in her 30s in good health. DNA of the CDR3: TGTGCCAGCAGCCCCTCTCCGGTAGGTGCAGATGAGCAGTTCTTC. Translating gives CASSPSPVGADEQFF.